This T cell receptor (beta chain) was obtained from a study of cytomegalovirus exposure and HLA in healthy donors (dated by TCRdb to about 2017). The study in broad terms: In an earlier analysis of several hundred of the donors, about 260 Gb of sequence data and roughly 100 million unique TCR beta sequences from approximately 180 million T cells were reported. The study combined high-throughput TCR immunosequencing, statistical association of individual TCRs with disease status, and machine learning to predict cytomegalovirus infection status. An earlier analysis of 587 of the donors used high-throughput TCR beta sequencing to judge whether each TCR beta V gene segment behaved as functional or pseudogenic. Among the roughly 400 genotyped donors, about 83% belonged to the genetic ancestry cluster associated with self-reported Caucasian donors. The aim of the study was to test whether cataloging public T cell receptors could identify signatures of past pathogen exposure. A separate validation cohort of more than 100 different subjects was used in addition to the approximately 700-subject first cohort. Five DR-DQ haplotypes were handled as single units for association and clustering, since linkage in the cohort was strong. In a later analysis, previously published TCR beta repertoires from 550 to 700 donors were re-analyzed and high-resolution HLA genotyping was added so that TCR occurrence patterns could be studied. Alongside the repertoire data, information on donor age, sex, ethnicity and CMV serostatus was compiled. An early release covering just under 650 HLA-typed donors comprised about 300 gigabases of sequencing data and approximately 80 million unique TCR sequences. The number of donors typed differed by locus, with 629-630 for A, B, C, DRB1 and DQB1, 522 for DQA1, some 570 for DPA1, and around 430 for DPB1. A later genetic analysis took genome-wide SNP genotypes for about three fifths of the 666 donors and used that subset as a discovery cohort. Every discovery cohort repertoire had been produced on one sequencing platform. Across 300 to 400 genotyped donors of the cohort, an average of about 240,000 unique TCR beta nucleotide sequences per donor were sequenced, and roughly 18% of those sequences were non-productive. Rather than drawing on any new phenotypic data, the later analysis identified candidate immune exposures from TCR beta sequences and the way those sequences occurred across donors. HLA typing covered class I and class II loci at four-digit resolution. Using immunosequencing, the study profiled T cell repertoires from fewer than 850 subjects and related those repertoires to cytomegalovirus serostatus. The full study reports these points: The 87-base-pair reads could not distinguish some IMGT-functional V segments, including TRBV6-2 and TRBV6-3, so those segments were excluded. In a later analysis, several top co-occurrence clusters were reported to appear linked to parvovirus B19, influenza, CMV and Epstein-Barr virus. A further reported finding was that TCR beta sequences accurately predicted the HLA-A and HLA-B alleles for most subjects in the first cohort. Because HLA typing was unavailable for some donors at each locus, only the typed subset was used in association tests. Because counts were too low, approximately 18 rarely observed V segments, including chromosome 9 orphons, were excluded from the earlier analysis of some 540 of the donors. Strong co-occurrence of HLA alleles, especially DR and DQ, made assigning TCR associations to individual alleles difficult. In a later analysis, some 17,000 TCR beta sequences were associated with specific HLA alleles at a false discovery rate of 0.05. CMV serostatus was the only immune exposure information available for the cohort. In an earlier analysis of some 500 of the donors, most TCR beta V segments were observed in productive rearrangements about 87% or about 30% of the time, broadly matching IMGT annotations. Compared with equally common non-associated chains, HLA-associated TCR beta chains in a later analysis were more clonally expanded and had lower generation probabilities. Linkage disequilibrium might explain the correlated functional status among segregating V segments, but an unknown experimental factor could not be excluded. A few of the identified cytomegalovirus-associated TCR beta chains were confirmed in vitro to be specific for cytomegalovirus antigens. The presence/absence analyses assumed that sequencing depth was roughly uniform across donors, and that assumption may not be true. A cluster of highly shared sequence variants was judged likely to represent a technical artifact of the sequencing pipeline. Most TCR sequences were seen in very few donors, while some public TCRs were found in many individuals. The study listed around 160 TCR beta chains as associated with cytomegalovirus. The authors suggested that the approach could potentially be extended to other disease states and immunological phenotypes. Only TCR beta chains were sequenced in this cohort, and the absence of alpha or paired-chain data limited detectable features. In a later genetic analysis, fewer N-insertions in productive TCRs were reported among donors in an Asian-associated ancestry cluster than the roughly 700-donor mean. In a later analysis, the rate of TCR association differed among HLA loci, with DRB1 alleles having the most associated TCRs and HLA-C alleles having the fewest. A later genetic analysis associated a missense DCLRE1C variant with V-gene and J-gene trimming of TCR beta chains, and an independent cohort replicated the association. In both the original and validation cohorts, the classifier was reported to diagnose cytomegalovirus status with high specificity and sensitivity. A later analysis found that most CMV-associated TCR beta chains appeared HLA-restricted, with HLA associations seemingly driven largely by CMV exposure.

This clone has a handful of counts. It lacks a known antigen. There are no base qualities to consult, and no much larger clone falls within one base. From its cysteine to its phenylalanine, the CDR3 spans 11 amino acids. Only the CDR3 part of the read is kept: 33 bases, read in frame from the first base. From the germline V gene, CDR1 is SGHAT and CDR2 is FQNNGV. Trimming at the junction amounts to 5 bases on V and 6 bases on J, and the germline ends lie 7 bases apart. The cohort consisted of approximately 690 healthy bone marrow donors. At the time of sampling, every cohort member was nominally healthy, though immune exposures that went unrecorded were likely present. The donor was CMV seronegative and belonged to the group of more than 300 seronegative cohort members. Every donor gave a peripheral blood sample, and the peripheral blood mononuclear cells from that sample were used for TCR beta sequencing. The Qiagen DNeasy Blood Extraction Kit was used to extract genomic DNA from the blood cell samples.

To prepare the library, the immunoSEQ multiplex PCR assay was applied. The multiplex PCR relied on a mix of 60 forward primers for TCR Vbeta segments and 13 reverse primers for TCR Jbeta segments. A multiplex PCR assay on genomic DNA amplified the CDR3 region of rearranged TCR beta genes. The amplified TCR beta libraries were sequenced on the Illumina HiSeq System as 87-base-pair reads. The paper's processing steps were these. In a later analysis, approximately 74 million unique TCR beta chains were counted across the 500 to 850 repertoires, and around 10 million of these chains were shared by at least two donors. Raw reads were error-corrected and collapsed into unique sequences by a nearest-neighbor algorithm in which closely related sequences were merged to remove PCR and sequencing errors. V, D and J gene segments were assigned by aligning CDR3 sequences to IMGT reference sequences. Each retained sequence needed at least a six-nucleotide match to both a V gene segment and a J gene segment. A rearrangement counted as productive if the CDR3 had no stop codons and remained in frame with V and J, and every other rearrangement counted as non-productive. CDR3 was defined by IMGT convention, running from the second conserved V-encoded cysteine to the conserved J-encoded phenylalanine. The earlier analysis of some 540 of the donors excluded any sequence lacking an unambiguous match to a single V gene segment. In an earlier analysis of 450 to 700 of the donors, V segments were called functional above 56.7% productive rearrangements and were called segregating when the between-donor standard deviation exceeded 5%. A statistical classification framework was developed to diagnose cytomegalovirus status using the catalog of TCR beta chain sequences. A later analysis assigned V and J genes by comparing TCR nucleotide sequences with IMGT/GENE-DB human TR gene sequences. In a later analysis, CDR3 sequences and most-parsimonious VDJ recombination scenarios were assigned using the TCRdist pipeline. In a later analysis, each TCR beta chain was defined by its CDR3 amino acid sequence together with its V-gene family, and reads lacking a unique V-gene family were excluded. A later analysis removed 500 to 600 highly shared, low-generation-probability nucleotide sequences to deal with suspected cross-contamination and a sequencing artifact. A later analysis calculated a clonal expansion index for each public chain from normalized within-repertoire ranks of inferred template counts. Generation probabilities in a later analysis came from a VDJ recombination model fitted to out-of-frame rearrangements, and those results were checked against IGoR. A later analysis scored TCR-TCR, TCR-HLA and TCR-CMV co-occurrence with hypergeometric tests, applying a repertoire-size bias correction to TCR pairs. To estimate false discovery rates, a later analysis permuted the HLA or CMV assignments 20 times. In a later analysis, co-occurring TCRs were grouped using DBSCAN, with TCRdist sequence similarity added in when clustering inside HLA-allele-positive subsets. Repertoires with fewer than 30,000 or more than 120,000 public chains were left out of co-occurrence clustering, as were about 5 repertoires with anomalous nucleotide sharing. TCRdb stores this immuneACCESS table with in-frame sequences only. Part of the clones is absent; in the studies checked, under half of the shortfall reflects unresolved V genes, and no reason is known for the rest. The D gene and trimming were derived from the DNA, and the V and J assignments and clone size from that table. Within this sample are approximately 110,000 clones, with over 15% of them counted one time only. Of the sample, about 2% falls within the top ten clones.

What was sequenced was PBMCs. The receptor's source is a woman under 30 in good health and CMV-seronegative. The receptor chain draws on TRBV11-2 and TRBJ1-1, with no confidently assigned D gene. The sequenced DNA is TGTGCCAGCAGCAACAGTGCTGAAGCTTTCTTT. It specifies CASSNSAEAFF.